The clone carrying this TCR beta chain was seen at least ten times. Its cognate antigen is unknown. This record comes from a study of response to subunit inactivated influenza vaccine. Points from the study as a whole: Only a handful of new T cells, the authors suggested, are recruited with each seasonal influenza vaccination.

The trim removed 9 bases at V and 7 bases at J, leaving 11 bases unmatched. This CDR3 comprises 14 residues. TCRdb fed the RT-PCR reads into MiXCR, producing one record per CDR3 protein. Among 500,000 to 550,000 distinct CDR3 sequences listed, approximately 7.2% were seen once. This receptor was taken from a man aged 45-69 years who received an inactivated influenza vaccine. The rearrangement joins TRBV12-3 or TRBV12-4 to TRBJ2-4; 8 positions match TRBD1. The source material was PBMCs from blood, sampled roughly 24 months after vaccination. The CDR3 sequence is CASPWQGARNIQYF. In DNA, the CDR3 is TGTGCCAGTCCTTGGCAGGGGGCCCGGAACATTCAGTACTTC.